These T cell receptor beta chains were read from a single sample in a study of coeliac disease. Clones were sequenced by immunoSEQ multiplex PCR, and TCRdb holds only the in-frame ones, with some missing. Of approximately 6,500 clones listed, around 65% are singletons. The specimen sequenced was lamina propria lymphocytes from the gut. The receptors derive from a man in his fifties or sixties with active celiac disease. CDR3s include the opening cysteine and the closing phenylalanine or tryptophan. D genes are given only for firm matches. Not all rows give a size; the values are once, few, many and, for expanded clones, a class.

cdr3_nt	cdr3_aa	d_call	v_call	j_call	clone_size	cdr3_length
TGTGCCAGCGGAGGGGGCGGGGCCAAAAACATTCAGTACTTC	CASGGGGAKNIQYF	NA	TRBV2	TRBJ2-4	once	14
TGCGCCAGCAGCTCTATACTAGCAAGGAGCACAGATACGCAGTATTTT	CASSSILARSTDTQYF	NA	TRBV5-1	TRBJ2-3	few	16
TGTGCCAGCAGCCCCGGACTAGCGCCCGGGGAGCTGTTTTTT	CASSPGLAPGELFF	TRBD2	TRBV7-9	TRBJ2-2	NA	14
TGCGCCAGCAGCCCTGACTGGGAGGCAGCTACTCCCCCAACGGAGAACATTCAGTACTTC	CASSPDWEAATPPTENIQYF	NA	TRBV4-1	TRBJ2-4	NA	20
TGTGCCAGCAGTGGCCCCAGCGGGAGTCAGGAGACCCAGTACTTC	CASSGPSGSQETQYF	TRBD2	TRBV2	TRBJ2-5	NA	15
TGTGCCACCAGCTCAGGGCAAAACTATGGCTACACCTTC	CATSSGQNYGYTF	NA	TRBV15	TRBJ1-2	NA	13
TGTGCCAGCAGTTCAGGACTAGCGGGAGATGAGCAGTTCTTC	CASSSGLAGDEQFF	TRBD2	TRBV6-9	TRBJ2-1	NA	14
TGCGCCAGCAGCTTGGGGACAGGGGTAGCTAACTATGGCTACACCTTC	CASSLGTGVANYGYTF	TRBD1	TRBV5-1	TRBJ1-2	few	16
TGTGCCAGCTCACCACCGCCGAGGGTCAATGAGCAGTTCTTC	CASSPPPRVNEQFF	NA	TRBV18	TRBJ2-1	NA	14
TGTGCCACCAGCAGAGATACAGGGACAGGGCTTTTCTACGAGCAGTACTTC	CATSRDTGTGLFYEQYF	TRBD1	TRBV15	TRBJ2-7	NA	17
TGTGCCAGCAGAAGTTCGGGGGCAGATACGCAGTATTTT	CASRSSGADTQYF	NA	TRBV6-1	TRBJ2-3	NA	13
TGTGCCAGCAGCTTTGCATCGGGAGGTACTGAAGCTTTCTTT	CASSFASGGTEAFF	NA	TRBV7-8	TRBJ1-1	NA	14
TGTGCCAGCAGCTTCCGCGGGGGGGCCGTAGATACGCAGTATTTT	CASSFRGGAVDTQYF	TRBD2	TRBV7-2	TRBJ2-3	NA	15
TGTGCCAGCAGTTTTGTCGGTCGGGGGGGCCGCGAGCAGTACTTC	CASSFVGRGGREQYF	TRBD2	TRBV5-4	TRBJ2-7	NA	15
TGTGCCAGCAGTCCCCAGACAGGGATTAATCAGCCCCAGCATTTT	CASSPQTGINQPQHF	TRBD1	TRBV27	TRBJ1-5	NA	15
TGTGCCAGCAGTTTGAACCGGCAGGGCAATCAGCCCCAGCATTTT	CASSLNRQGNQPQHF	NA	TRBV6-1	TRBJ1-5	NA	15
TGTGCCAGCAGTGAAGGCAGGGGGCCGGGCGAGCAGTACTTC	CASSEGRGPGEQYF	TRBD1	TRBV6-1	TRBJ2-7	few	14
TGTGCCAGCAGCGCAGATTTTGGAAACACCATATATTTT	CASSADFGNTIYF	NA	TRBV9	TRBJ1-3	NA	13
TGTGCCAGCAGTGAAGAGGAGAACACCATATATTTT	CASSEEENTIYF	NA	TRBV2	TRBJ1-3	NA	12
TGTGCCAGCAGGCAACAGGGATGGGGCAACTATGGCTACACCTTC	CASRQQGWGNYGYTF	NA	TRBV6-4	TRBJ1-2	NA	15
TGCAGCGTGGGAGGGGGGGATACCGGGGAGCTGTTTTTT	CSVGGGDTGELFF	NA	TRBV29-1	TRBJ2-2	NA	13
TGTGCCTGGTGGGGACTGGCCCCCTACAATGAGCAGTTCTTC	CAWWGLAPYNEQFF	NA	TRBV5-6	TRBJ2-1	NA	14
TGTGCCAGCAGCCGGGGGAACTCCTACGAGCAGTACTTC	CASSRGNSYEQYF	NA	TRBV6-6	TRBJ2-7	NA	13
TGTGCCAGTAGTCGGGGGGAAGAGACCCAGTACTTC	CASSRGEETQYF	TRBD2	TRBV19	TRBJ2-5	NA	12
TGTGCCAGCCAGGGGACAGGGTCGGGCAATCAGCCCCAGCATTTT	CASQGTGSGNQPQHF	TRBD1	TRBV7-9	TRBJ1-5	NA	15
TGTGCCAGCAGTTTATCTAGCGGGAGTAGGGATGAGCAGTTCTTC	CASSLSSGSRDEQFF	TRBD2	TRBV6-5	TRBJ2-1	NA	15
TGCGCCAGCAGCTCCGGACTAGCGGCGGGGGAGACCCAGTACTTC	CASSSGLAAGETQYF	TRBD2	TRBV5-1	TRBJ2-5	few	15
TGTGCCAGCAGCTTCGGACTAGCGGGACGAGGAATTGAGACCCAGTACTTC	CASSFGLAGRGIETQYF	TRBD2	TRBV11-2	TRBJ2-5	few	17
TGTGCCAGCAGCTCTCAGAAATACGAGCAGTACTTC	CASSSQKYEQYF	NA	TRBV7-9	TRBJ2-7	NA	12
TGCGCCAGCAGTCAATCGAGGACAGTCAATCAGCCCCAGCATTTT	CASSQSRTVNQPQHF	NA	TRBV23-1	TRBJ1-5	NA	15
TGTGCCAGCAGTTATAACGGGGGGAATGAGCAGTTCTTC	CASSYNGGNEQFF	TRBD2	TRBV6-5	TRBJ2-1	NA	13
TGTGCCAGCACCTTCCATCTGGACCAGGGCCCCTACGAGCAGTACTTC	CASTFHLDQGPYEQYF	NA	TRBV6-4	TRBJ2-7	NA	16
TGCGCCAGCAGCCAGCTCACTAGCGGGAGATTAGGAGATACGCAGTATTTT	CASSQLTSGRLGDTQYF	TRBD2	TRBV4-1	TRBJ2-3	once	17
TGTGCCAGCAGCGGTTCTAGCGGGGGGGACTACAATGAGCAGTTCTTC	CASSGSSGGDYNEQFF	TRBD2	TRBV9	TRBJ2-1	NA	16
TGTGCCAGCAGTTACGGGGCTGATAGCAATCAGCCCCAGCATTTT	CASSYGADSNQPQHF	NA	TRBV6-5	TRBJ1-5	NA	15
TGTGCCAGCAGTTCCCTGGACAGTCTCTTCAATGGCTACACCTTC	CASSSLDSLFNGYTF	NA	TRBV7-9	TRBJ1-2	NA	15
TGTGCCAGCAGACCTCAGGGGGCGGCTAATGAAAAACTGTTTTTT	CASRPQGAANEKLFF	TRBD1	TRBV6-6	TRBJ1-4	NA	15
TGTGCCACCAGCAGAGCTTCCTCCGGGGAGCTGTTTTTT	CATSRASSGELFF	NA	TRBV15	TRBJ2-2	NA	13